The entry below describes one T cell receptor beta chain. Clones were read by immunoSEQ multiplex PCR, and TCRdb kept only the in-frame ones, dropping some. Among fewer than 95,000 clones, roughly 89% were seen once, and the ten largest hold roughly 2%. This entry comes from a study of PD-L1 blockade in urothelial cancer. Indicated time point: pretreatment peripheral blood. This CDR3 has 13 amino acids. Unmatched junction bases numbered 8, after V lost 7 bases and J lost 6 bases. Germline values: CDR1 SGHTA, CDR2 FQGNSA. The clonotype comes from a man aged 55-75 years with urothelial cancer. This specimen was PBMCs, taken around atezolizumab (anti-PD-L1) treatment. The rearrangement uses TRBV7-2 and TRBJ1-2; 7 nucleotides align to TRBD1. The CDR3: CASNPQGYDGYTF. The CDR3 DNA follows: TGTGCCAGCAACCCACAGGGGTATGATGGCTACACCTTC.